The 15 T cell receptor beta chains below come from one sample, sequenced in a study of metastatic and nonmetastatic thyroid tumors. TCRdb reassembled clones from the PCR reads with MiXCR. The sample gives under 4,000 clones, 35% to 45% of which show up once; roughly 14% is in the top ten. All patients reached thyroid surgery having received no treatment beforehand. Sequencing was carried out using adjacent normal tissue. The receptors originated from a male donor with papillary thyroid cancer or a benign thyroid nodule (not recorded which). Some clones in this sample may be carry-over from other donors' samples.

This clone was recorded a few times. The rearrangement joins TRBV12-3 or TRBV12-4 to TRBJ1-5; 10 nucleotides match TRBD1. The V segment lost 6 bases and the J segment 2 bases; nucleotides outside the gene matches: 7. The length of the CDR3 is 16 residues. The CDR3 spells CASSTSTGGGNQPQHF. Written as DNA, the CDR3 is TGTGCCAGCAGCACCTCGACAGGGGGCGGCAATCAGCCCCAGCATTTT.

The DNA for the CDR3 is TGCGCCAGCAGCCTGGGGGGTCGGGCGGGTGAAGCTTTCTTT. It is translated as CASSLGGRAGEAFF. This chain joins TRBV5-1 and TRBJ1-1; D perhaps matches TRBD1 (5 bases). Germline values: CDR1 SGHRS, CDR2 YFSETQ. CDR3 size: 14 residues. The V end lost 4 bases, the J end lost 7 bases, and 17 bases lay between the germline ends. The entire variable domain, with the rest obtained from reference TRBV5-1 and TRBJ1-1, is as follows: KAGVTQTPRYLIKTRGQQVTLSCSPISGHRSVSWYQQTPGQGLQFLFEYFSETQRNKGNFPGRFSGRQFSNSRSEMNVSTLELGDSALYLCASSLGGRAGEAFFGQGTRLTVV.

About this clone itself: One junction end disagrees with the germline gene, perhaps due to a read error. The chain is built from TRBV13 and TRBJ2-2, with 8 bases that match TRBD1. The CDR3 is made up of 15 amino acids. CDR1 PRHDT and CDR2 FYEKMQ come from the germline V gene (reference sequence). CDR3 sequence reads: CAISRGQVLTGELVF. The CDR3 DNA follows: TGTGCCATCAGTCGGGGACAGGTCCTCACCGGGGAGCTGGTTTTT.

This clone was seen only a few times. The rearrangement joins TRBV7-2 to TRBJ2-1; no reliable D call. Trimming took off 4 bases at V and 10 bases at J, with 8 bases between the two ends. Germline CDR1 SGHTA, CDR2 FQGNSA. This CDR3 is 11 amino acids long. The CDR3 sequence: CASSSDAEQFF. Written as DNA, the CDR3 is TGTGCCAGCAGCTCGGACGCGGAGCAGTTCTTC.

This clone occurred a few times. The chain links TRBV6-6 to TRBJ1-5, with 7 bases aligning to TRBD1. Per germline, CDR1 MNHNY and CDR2 SVGAGI (reference sequence). Trimming took 2 bases from V and 2 from J; bases not matched to a gene: 0. The CDR3 totals 14 residues. CDR3 coding DNA: TGTGCCAGCAGTTACGGACAGGGCAATCAGCCCCAGCATTTT. This gives the protein CASSYGQGNQPQHF.

The J gene is TRBJ2-2, the V gene TRBV12-3 or TRBV12-4; 13 bases align to TRBD2. CDR3 length: 16 residues. The junction had 6 bases not matched to a gene; V was cut back by 4 bases and J by 7 bases. CDR3 in DNA: TGTGCCAGCAGTTCCTCGACTAGCGGGAGGATCGGGGAGCTGTTTTTT. Translated, it gives CASSSSTSGRIGELFF.

There are a few counts of this clone. V and J are TRBV4-2 and TRBJ2-7, with 10 bases lining up with TRBD1. The junction had 8 bases not matched to a gene; V was cut back by 5 bases and J by 1 base. The CDR3 totals 16 residues. CDR1 is LGHNA and CDR2 is YNFKEQ in the germline V gene. CDR3 residues: CASSYSGTGESYEQYF. DNA of the CDR3: TGTGCCAGCAGCTATTCCGGGACAGGGGAATCCTACGAGCAGTACTTC.

This clone has only a few counts. This chain links TRBV6-2 or TRBV6-3 with TRBJ1-2, with TRBD1 matching over 7 bases. With 1 base clipped from V and 8 bases from J, the junction kept 7 bases outside the gene matches. Germline loops: CDR1 MNHEY, CDR2 SVGEGT. This CDR3 has 14 amino acids. The CDR3 DNA follows: TGTGCCAGCAGTTACTGGGACAGCCTTCGGGGCTACACCTTC. Translation gives CASSYWDSLRGYTF.

V usage is TRBV11-2 and J usage is TRBJ2-3, with D possibly TRBD2 on 6 matching bases. The CDR3 length is 15 residues. V was trimmed by 2 bases and J by 5 bases, leaving 14 bases between them. Per the germline V gene, CDR1 is SGHAT and CDR2 is FQNNGV. CDR3 nucleotides: TGTGCCAGCAGCTTACTTCGGACTAACGGAGATACGCAGTATTTT. It codes for CASSLLRTNGDTQYF. The full variable domain, in which reference TRBV11-2 and TRBJ2-3 provide the parts outside the CDR3, is EAGVAQSPRYKIIEKRQSVAFWCNPISGHATLYWYQQILGQGPKLLIQFQNNGVVDDSQLPKDRFSAERLKGVDSTLKIQPAKLEDSAVYLCASSLLRTNGDTQYFGPGTRLTVL.

The J gene is TRBJ2-2, the V gene TRBV13; TRBD2 matches at 8 bases. Germline values: CDR1 PRHDT, CDR2 FYEKMQ (reference sequence). This CDR3 is built from 16 residues. J lost 3 bases, V lost 5 bases, and 8 bases had no gene match. The CDR3 nucleotides read TGTGCCAGCAGCACGCCGGGGGGGTCGGACACCGGGGAGCTGTTTTTT. Its translation: CASSTPGGSDTGELFF.

This clone is a singleton in its sample. The chain couples TRBV5-1 to TRBJ1-1; tentative D call: TRBD1 (6 bases). Trimming removed 0 bases from V and 6 bases from J, with 15 bases in between. Per the germline V gene, CDR1 is SGHRS and CDR2 is YFSETQ. This CDR3 comprises 15 residues. CDR3 loop: CASSLVSGGGSEAFF. The CDR3 nucleotides are TGCGCCAGCAGCTTGGTATCGGGGGGCGGTTCTGAAGCTTTCTTT.

The chain links TRBV12-3 or TRBV12-4 to TRBJ2-7, with D unresolved. Trimming shortened V by 4 bases and J by 0 bases, and 13 bases separated the two germline ends. CDR3 length: 15 residues. The CDR3 spells CASSYSARSSYEQYF. CDR3 coding DNA: TGTGCCAGCAGTTACTCGGCACGAAGCTCCTACGAGCAGTACTTC.

This clone qualifies as large (0.1 to 1%). The chain combines TRBV20-1 with TRBJ2-2; 9 positions match TRBD2. There are 17 residues in the CDR3. V gave up 1 base and J gave up 1 base; unmatched junction bases: 7. Germline values: CDR1 DFQATT, CDR2 SNEGSKA (reference sequence). The CDR3 coding sequence is TGCAGTGCTAGAGGGGAGCGGGAGGAATGGAACACCGGGGAGCTGTTTTTT. It is translated as CSARGEREEWNTGELFF.

The CDR3 DNA follows: TGTGCCAGCAGTTACTCTGAGGAGCAGTACTTC. It encodes CASSYSEEQYF. The V gene is TRBV6-2 or TRBV6-3, the J gene TRBJ2-7; D call uncertain. Germline loops: CDR1 MNHEY, CDR2 SVGEGT. Trimming removed 0 bases from V and 7 bases from J, with 4 bases in between. This CDR3 is 11 amino acids long.

CDR3: CASSLEARSLRTGELFF. The CDR3, as DNA: TGTGCCAGCAGCTTAGAAGCCCGTTCTTTGAGGACCGGGGAGCTGTTTTTT. This rearrangement joins TRBV7-8 to TRBJ2-2; D not certain. The CDR3 consists of 17 residues. The germline gives CDR1 SGHVS, CDR2 FQNEAQ. The V gene lost 1 base and the J gene lost 5 bases, with 17 bases spanning the gap.